These 17 T cell receptor beta chains were sequenced from one sample in a study of cytomegalovirus exposure and HLA in healthy donors. PCR primers comprised 60 Vbeta and 13 Jbeta primers. Generated by immunoSEQ multiplex PCR, the TCRdb table keeps only in-frame clones and is missing some. The sample carries some 110,000 clones, under 85% recorded once. The material sequenced was PBMCs. The receptor source for this set is a woman aged 40-49 years in good health and CMV-seropositive.

The J gene is TRBJ1-1, the V gene TRBV19, with TRBD1 matching over 7 bases. With V trimmed by 2 bases and J by 7 bases, 7 bases remained unmatched. This CDR3 is built from 14 residues. Germline V lookup: CDR1 LNHDA, CDR2 SQIVND (reference sequence). The CDR3 DNA follows: TGTGCCAGTAGTATAAGGGGGCCAGCCCATGAAGCTTTCTTT. Encoded protein: CASSIRGPAHEAFF.

The chain has TRBV6-6 and TRBJ1-4, with 7 bases fitting TRBD1. CDR1 and CDR2 from the germline V gene are MNHNY and SVGAGI (reference sequence). The CDR3 sequence is 14 residues long. The V segment lost 5 bases and the J segment 8 bases; nucleotides outside the gene matches: 8. The CDR3 protein is CASSNTGQIEKLFF. As DNA, the CDR3 is TGTGCCAGCAGTAATACGGGACAGATAGAAAAACTGTTTTTT.

This clone was detected only a few times. The rearrangement uses TRBV19 and TRBJ1-5; 7 nucleotides match TRBD1. The germline V gene encodes CDR1 LNHDA and CDR2 SQIVND (reference sequence). V lost 4 bases and J lost 7; bases outside the gene matches: 4. The CDR3 runs to 13 residues. The CDR3 loop reads CASSRNRGQPQHF. The CDR3 DNA follows: TGTGCCAGTAGTAGGAACAGGGGCCAGCCCCAGCATTTT.

V gene TRBV5-1 combines with J gene TRBJ2-4; 8 bases agree with TRBD1. The CDR3 loop spans 15 amino acids. From germline, CDR1 is SGHRS and CDR2 YFSETQ. Germline trimming cut 0 bases from V and 5 bases from J; bases unmatched to any gene: 4. The CDR3 coding sequence is TGCGCCAGCAGCTTGGCAGGGGGCTATCAAAACATTCAGTACTTC. Protein sequence: CASSLAGGYQNIQYF.

Remarks on this clone: The junction differs from germline at one of its ends, possibly a read error. V is TRBV20-1 and J is TRBJ2-1, with D maybe TRBD2 (6 bases). The CDR3 length is 11 residues. In germline, CDR1 is DFQATT, CDR2 SNEGSKA (reference sequence). The CDR3: CSAREGGIEVF. The CDR3 nucleotides are TGCAGTGCTAGAGAGGGCGGGATCGAGGTCTTC.

This clone has more than one count but fewer than ten. For the CDR3, the DNA is TGTGCCAGCAGCCTTGGGCTGGATGGCTACACCTTC. Protein sequence: CASSLGLDGYTF. This chain links TRBV4-2 with TRBJ1-2, with D unresolved. The germline gives CDR1 LGHNA, CDR2 YNFKEQ. CDR3 length equals 12 residues. V lost 4 bases and J 6 bases, leaving 9 bases between the germline ends.

This sequence joins TRBV21-1 and TRBJ1-3; TRBD1 is taken as the D call from the table, unchecked against the DNA. TRBV21-1 has pseudogene status. The CDR3 sequence is 15 residues long. The CDR3 sequence is CASTCNRALSDTIYF. Written as DNA, the CDR3 is TGTGCCAGCACCTGTAACAGGGCTCTCTCTGACACCATATATTTT.

The chain joins TRBV2 to TRBJ2-7, with 8 bases fitting TRBD1. With 6 bases clipped from V and 1 base from J, the junction kept 8 bases outside the gene matches. The germline V gene encodes CDR1 SNHLY and CDR2 FYNNEI. This CDR3 contains 15 residues. CDR3 region: CASRSDRGWSYEQYF. CDR3 bases: TGTGCCAGCAGGTCCGACAGGGGATGGTCCTACGAGCAGTACTTC.

V usage is TRBV7-9 and J usage is TRBJ2-1, with 9 bases lining up with TRBD2. Germline V gene lookup returns CDR1 SEHNR and CDR2 FQNEAQ (reference sequence). This CDR3 has 16 amino acids. V lost 5 bases to trimming and J lost 5 bases; unmatched junction nucleotides: 10. Here the CDR3 DNA reads TGTGCCAGCAGCCCTGTGGGCGGGAGGGCAAACAATGAGCAGTTCTTC. It encodes CASSPVGGRANNEQFF.

The rearrangement links TRBV4-3 to TRBJ2-2; perhaps TRBD2 as D (6 bases). The CDR3 is 17 amino acids. Germline CDR1 is LGHNA and CDR2 is YSLEER. Between the trimmed V and J ends, which lost 0 bases and 5 bases, there was a span of 16 bases. This CDR3 is CASSQDWGVQTTGELFF. CDR3 DNA: TGCGCCAGCAGCCAAGATTGGGGGGTTCAGACAACCGGGGAGCTGTTTTTT.

The chain recombines TRBV27 with TRBJ2-5, with 11 bases matching TRBD2. Per germline, CDR1 MNHEY and CDR2 SMNVEV (reference sequence). CDR3 length: 15 residues. V was clipped by 4 bases and J by 2 bases; unmatched bases: 3. The CDR3 sequence is CASSSPSGGQETQYF. The CDR3 DNA is TGTGCCAGCAGTTCCCCTAGCGGGGGGCAAGAGACCCAGTACTTC.

The J gene is TRBJ2-7, the V gene TRBV11-2; 7 bases line up with TRBD2. The germline gives CDR1 SGHAT, CDR2 FQNNGV. The CDR3 loop spans 14 amino acids. J lost 1 base, V lost 6 bases, and 6 bases had no gene match. CDR3: CASSSGWVSYEQYF. In DNA, the CDR3 is TGTGCCAGCAGTAGCGGGTGGGTATCCTACGAGCAGTACTTC.

For the CDR3, the DNA is TGTGCCAGCAGTTTACCAACAGGGGCCCAAGAGACCCAGTACTTC. This encodes CASSLPTGAQETQYF. The chain combines TRBV28 with TRBJ2-5, with 7 bases aligning to TRBD1. V gave up 2 bases and J gave up 1 base; unmatched junction bases: 4. The CDR3 consists of 15 residues. Per germline, CDR1 MDHEN and CDR2 SYDVKM.

The V call is TRBV18, the J call TRBJ1-1, with 8 bases lining up with TRBD1. The CDR3 totals 16 residues. Trimming at V came to 0 bases and at J to 11 bases, leaving 14 bases not matched to a gene. Germline V gene sequence: CDR1 KGHSH, CDR2 LQKENI. CDR3 protein: CASSPPEAGGVYRAFF. For the CDR3, the DNA is TGTGCCAGCTCACCACCGGAGGCAGGGGGCGTTTATAGGGCTTTCTTT.

This chain links TRBV9 with TRBJ1-2; D not resolved. Germline V gives CDR1 SGDLS, CDR2 YYNGEE. This CDR3 spans 13 amino acids. Trimming pared 0 bases from V and 3 bases from J, leaving 6 bases between. The CDR3 sequence: CASSVAPDYGYTF. The DNA for the CDR3 is TGTGCCAGCAGCGTAGCTCCAGACTATGGCTACACCTTC.

CDR3 DNA: TGTGCCAGCGCTCCCCCGCGGGCTAGCGGGAGTGGCGAGCAGTACTTC. Translating gives CASAPPRASGSGEQYF. This rearrangement joins TRBV19 to TRBJ2-7, with 10 bases fitting TRBD2. This CDR3 has 16 amino acids. V lost 9 bases to trimming and J lost 6 bases; unmatched junction nucleotides: 17. Germline V gene data show CDR1 as LNHDA and CDR2 as SQIVND (reference sequence).

The genes are TRBV19 and TRBJ1-5; a weak D match, TRBD1 (6 bases). Trimming stripped 9 bases from V and 4 bases from J, with 28 bases between. The V gene's germline CDR1 is LNHDA and CDR2 SQIVND (reference sequence). The CDR3 runs 18 residues. For the CDR3, the DNA is TGTGCCAGCACCTATTTCACAGGGTTAGGGGAGATTAATCAGCCCCAGCATTTT. Residues: CASTYFTGLGEINQPQHF.